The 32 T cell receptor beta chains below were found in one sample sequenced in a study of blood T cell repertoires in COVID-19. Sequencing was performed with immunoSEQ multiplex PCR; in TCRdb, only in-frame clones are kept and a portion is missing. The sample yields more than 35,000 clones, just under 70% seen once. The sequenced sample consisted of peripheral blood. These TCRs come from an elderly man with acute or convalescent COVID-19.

The CDR3 is CASSPRTGGRTEAFF. In DNA, the CDR3 is TGTGCCAGCAGCCCACGGACAGGGGGAAGGACTGAAGCTTTCTTT. This rearrangement joins TRBV9 to TRBJ1-1, with TRBD1 matching over 10 bases. Per the germline V gene, CDR1 is SGDLS and CDR2 is YYNGEE. V was pared by 4 bases and J by 5 bases, with 8 bases of the junction left unmatched. This CDR3 region has 15 residues.

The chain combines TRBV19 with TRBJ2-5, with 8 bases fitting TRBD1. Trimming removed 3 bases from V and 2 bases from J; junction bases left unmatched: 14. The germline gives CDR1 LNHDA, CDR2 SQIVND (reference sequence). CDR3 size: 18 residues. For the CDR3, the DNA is TGTGCCAGTAGTATGGGGACAGGCGATACCCCGAGACAAGAGACCCAGTACTTC. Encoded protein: CASSMGTGDTPRQETQYF.

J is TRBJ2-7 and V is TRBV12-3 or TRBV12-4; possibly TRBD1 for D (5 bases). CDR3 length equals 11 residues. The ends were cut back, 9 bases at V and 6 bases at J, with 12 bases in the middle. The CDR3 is CASKGFSEQYF. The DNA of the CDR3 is TGTGCCAGTAAGGGGTTCTCCGAGCAGTACTTC.

This CDR3 reads CASSPPGLIANYGYTF. In DNA, the CDR3 is TGTGCCAGCAGTCCCCCAGGACTCATAGCTAACTATGGCTACACCTTC. The V call is TRBV28, the J call TRBJ1-2; no clear D. Trimming shortened V by 5 bases and J by 0 bases, and 16 bases separated the two germline ends. The CDR3 runs to 16 residues. CDR1 is MDHEN, CDR2 SYDVKM, per germline.

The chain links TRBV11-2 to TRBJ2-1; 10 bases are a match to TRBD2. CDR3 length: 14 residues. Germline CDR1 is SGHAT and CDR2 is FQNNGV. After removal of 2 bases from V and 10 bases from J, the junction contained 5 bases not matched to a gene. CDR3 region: CASSLMLAGDEQFF. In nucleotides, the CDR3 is TGTGCCAGCAGCTTAATGCTAGCGGGAGACGAGCAGTTCTTC.

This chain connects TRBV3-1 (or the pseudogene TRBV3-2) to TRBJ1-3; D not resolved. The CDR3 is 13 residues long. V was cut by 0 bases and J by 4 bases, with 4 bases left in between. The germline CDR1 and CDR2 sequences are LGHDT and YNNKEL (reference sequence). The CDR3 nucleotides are TGTGCCAGCAGCCAAGACAGGGGAAACACCATATATTTT. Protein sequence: CASSQDRGNTIYF.

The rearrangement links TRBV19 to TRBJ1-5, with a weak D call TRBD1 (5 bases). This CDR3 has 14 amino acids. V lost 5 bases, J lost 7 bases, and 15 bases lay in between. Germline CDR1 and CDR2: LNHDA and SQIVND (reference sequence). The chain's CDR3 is CASSGDRGGQPQHF. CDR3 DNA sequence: TGTGCCAGTAGTGGGGACCGGGGAGGCCAGCCCCAGCATTTT.

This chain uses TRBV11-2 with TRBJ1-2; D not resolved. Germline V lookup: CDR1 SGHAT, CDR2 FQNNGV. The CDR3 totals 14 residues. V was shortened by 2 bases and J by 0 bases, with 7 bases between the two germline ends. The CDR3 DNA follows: TGTGCCAGCAGCTTAACGGTATCTAACTATGGCTACACCTTC. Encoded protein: CASSLTVSNYGYTF.

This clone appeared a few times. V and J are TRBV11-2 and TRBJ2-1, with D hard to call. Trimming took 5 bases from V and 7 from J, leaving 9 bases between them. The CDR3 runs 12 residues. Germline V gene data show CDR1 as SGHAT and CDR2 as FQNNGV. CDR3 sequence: CASSLLRNEQFF. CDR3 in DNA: TGTGCCAGCAGCCTCCTTAGAAATGAGCAGTTCTTC. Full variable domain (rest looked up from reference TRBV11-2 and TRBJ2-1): EAGVAQSPRYKIIEKRQSVAFWCNPISGHATLYWYQQILGQGPKLLIQFQNNGVVDDSQLPKDRFSAERLKGVDSTLKIQPAKLEDSAVYLCASSLLRNEQFFGPGTRLTVL.

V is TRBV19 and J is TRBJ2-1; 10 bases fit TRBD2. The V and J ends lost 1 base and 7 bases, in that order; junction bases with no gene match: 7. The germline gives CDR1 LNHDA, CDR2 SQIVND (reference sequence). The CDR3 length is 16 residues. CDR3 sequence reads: CASSIVQAGGHNEQFF. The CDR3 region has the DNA TGTGCCAGTAGTATAGTGCAAGCGGGGGGGCATAATGAGCAGTTCTTC.

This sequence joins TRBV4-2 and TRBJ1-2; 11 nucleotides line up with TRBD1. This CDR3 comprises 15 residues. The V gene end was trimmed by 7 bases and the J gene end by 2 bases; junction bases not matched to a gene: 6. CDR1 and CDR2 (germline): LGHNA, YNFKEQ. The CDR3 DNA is TGTGCCAGCAATTCGGGACAGGGGGAAAACTATGGCTACACCTTC. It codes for CASNSGQGENYGYTF.

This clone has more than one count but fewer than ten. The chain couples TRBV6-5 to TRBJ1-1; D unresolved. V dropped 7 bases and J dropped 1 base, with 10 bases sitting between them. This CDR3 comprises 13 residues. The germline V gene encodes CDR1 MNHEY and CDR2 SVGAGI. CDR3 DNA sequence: TGTGCCAGCAAGAGAGGGTCGAACACTGAAGCTTTCTTT. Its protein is CASKRGSNTEAFF.

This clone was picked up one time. The CDR3 sequence: CASSPFTTNTGELFF. For the CDR3, the DNA is TGTGCCAGCTCCCCGTTTACTACCAACACCGGGGAGCTGTTTTTT. The chain carries TRBV27 and TRBJ2-2, with D unclear. V lost 8 bases to trimming and J lost 2 bases, with 15 bases between them. The CDR3 spans 15 residues. Germline CDR1 reads MNHEY; CDR2 reads SMNVEV (reference sequence).

The CDR3 sequence: CAISFGGAEGYTF. DNA of the CDR3: TGTGCCATCAGCTTCGGGGGGGCTGAAGGCTACACCTTC. The V call is TRBV10-3, the J call TRBJ1-2; a possible D gene is TRBD1 (6 bases). Germline V lookup: CDR1 ENHRY, CDR2 SYGVKD. This CDR3 contains 13 residues. V was clipped by 6 bases and J by 8 bases, with 16 bases between them.

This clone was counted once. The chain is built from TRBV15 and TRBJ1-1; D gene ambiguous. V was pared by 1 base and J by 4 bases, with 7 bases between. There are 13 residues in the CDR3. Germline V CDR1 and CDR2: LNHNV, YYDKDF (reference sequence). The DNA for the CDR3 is TGTGCCACCAGCAGAGGGGCAGCCACTGAAGCTTTCTTT. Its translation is CATSRGAATEAFF.

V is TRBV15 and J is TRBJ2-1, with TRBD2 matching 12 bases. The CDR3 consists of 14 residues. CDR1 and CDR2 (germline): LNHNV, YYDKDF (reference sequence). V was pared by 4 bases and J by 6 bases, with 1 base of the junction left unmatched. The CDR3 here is CATSTGLAGNEQFF. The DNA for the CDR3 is TGTGCCACCAGCACGGGACTAGCGGGCAATGAGCAGTTCTTC.

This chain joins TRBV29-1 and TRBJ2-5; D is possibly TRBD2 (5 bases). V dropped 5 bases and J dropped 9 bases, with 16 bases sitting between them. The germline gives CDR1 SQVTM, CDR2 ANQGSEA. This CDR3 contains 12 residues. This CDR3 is CSVREYLGSQYF. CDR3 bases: TGCAGCGTTAGGGAGTACCTAGGTTCCCAGTACTTC.

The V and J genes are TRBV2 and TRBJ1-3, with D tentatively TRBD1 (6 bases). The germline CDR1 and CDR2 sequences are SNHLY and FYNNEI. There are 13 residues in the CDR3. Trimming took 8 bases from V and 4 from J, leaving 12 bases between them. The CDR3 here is CASDTGSGNTIYF. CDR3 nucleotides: TGTGCCAGCGATACAGGGTCGGGAAACACCATATATTTT.

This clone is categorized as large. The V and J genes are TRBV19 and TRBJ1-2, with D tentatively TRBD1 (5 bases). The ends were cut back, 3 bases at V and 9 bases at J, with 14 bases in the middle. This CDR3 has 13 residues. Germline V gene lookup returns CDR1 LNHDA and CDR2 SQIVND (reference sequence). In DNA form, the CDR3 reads TGTGCCAGTAGTATGGTGGACACTTTTAGCTACACCTTC. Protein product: CASSMVDTFSYTF.

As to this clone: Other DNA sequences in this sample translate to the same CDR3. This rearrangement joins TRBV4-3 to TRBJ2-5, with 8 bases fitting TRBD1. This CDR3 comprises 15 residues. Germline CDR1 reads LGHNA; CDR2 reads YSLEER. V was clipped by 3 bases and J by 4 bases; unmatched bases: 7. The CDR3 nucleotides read TGCGCCAGCAGCCAGTCATACAGGGGGGTAGAGACCCAGTACTTC. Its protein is CASSQSYRGVETQYF.

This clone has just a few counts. CDR3 sequence (DNA): TGTGCCAGCAGCGAGAGGGATAACTACGAGCAGTACTTC. It codes for CASSERDNYEQYF. The chain carries TRBV2 and TRBJ2-7; D possibly corresponds to TRBD2 (5 bases). The CDR3 loop spans 13 amino acids. Germline values: CDR1 SNHLY, CDR2 FYNNEI. V lost 6 bases and J lost 3, with 12 bases in between. Using reference TRBV2 and TRBJ2-7 for the parts outside the CDR3, the full variable domain is EPEVTQTPSHQVTQMGQEVILRCVPISNHLYFYWYRQILGQKVEFLVSFYNNEISEKSEIFDDQFSVERPDGSNFTLKIRSTKLEDSAMYFCASSERDNYEQYFGPGTRLTVT.

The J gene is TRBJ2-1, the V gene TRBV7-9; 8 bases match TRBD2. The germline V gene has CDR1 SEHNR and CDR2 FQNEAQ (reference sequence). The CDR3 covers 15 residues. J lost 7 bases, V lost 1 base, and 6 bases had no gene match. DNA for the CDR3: TGTGCCAGCAGCTTAGGACGCGGGAGGACGAATGAGCAGTTCTTC. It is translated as CASSLGRGRTNEQFF. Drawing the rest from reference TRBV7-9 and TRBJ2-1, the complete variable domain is DTGVSQNPRHKITKRGQNVTFRCDPISEHNRLYWYRQTLGQGPEFLTYFQNEAQLEKSRLLSDRFSAERPKGSFSTLEIQRTEQGDSAMYLCASSLGRGRTNEQFFGPGTRLTVL.

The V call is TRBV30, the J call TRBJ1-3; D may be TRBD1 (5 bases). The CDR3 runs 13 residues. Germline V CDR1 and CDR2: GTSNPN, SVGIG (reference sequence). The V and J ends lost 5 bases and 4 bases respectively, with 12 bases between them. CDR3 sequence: CAWGAGAGNTIYF. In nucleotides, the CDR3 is TGTGCCTGGGGGGCGGGAGCAGGAAACACCATATATTTT.

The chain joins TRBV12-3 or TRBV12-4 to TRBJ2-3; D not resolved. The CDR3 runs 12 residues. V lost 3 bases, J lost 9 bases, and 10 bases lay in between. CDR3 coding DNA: TGTGCCAGCAGTTTCGTCGACGGGACGCAGTATTTT. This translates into CASSFVDGTQYF.

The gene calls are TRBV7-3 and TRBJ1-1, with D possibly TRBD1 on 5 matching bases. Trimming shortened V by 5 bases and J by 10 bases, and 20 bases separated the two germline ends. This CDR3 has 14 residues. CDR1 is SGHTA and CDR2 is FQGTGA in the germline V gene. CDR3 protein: CASSPRGDGEAAFF. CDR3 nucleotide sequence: TGTGCCAGCAGCCCCCGGGGGGACGGTGAAGCAGCTTTCTTT.

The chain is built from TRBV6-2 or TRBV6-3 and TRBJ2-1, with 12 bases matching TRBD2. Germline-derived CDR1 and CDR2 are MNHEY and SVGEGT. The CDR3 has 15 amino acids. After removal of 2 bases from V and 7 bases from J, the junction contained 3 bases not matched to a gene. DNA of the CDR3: TGTGCCAGCAGTTACGGACTAGCGGGGCGGAATGAGCAGTTCTTC. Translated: CASSYGLAGRNEQFF.

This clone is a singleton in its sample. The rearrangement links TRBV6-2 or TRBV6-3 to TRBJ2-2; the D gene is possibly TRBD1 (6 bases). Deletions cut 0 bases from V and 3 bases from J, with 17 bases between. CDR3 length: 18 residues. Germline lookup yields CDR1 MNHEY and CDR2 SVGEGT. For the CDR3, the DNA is TGTGCCAGCAGTTACTCGATCCCCGGGGCAGGGGACACCGGGGAGCTGTTTTTT. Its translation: CASSYSIPGAGDTGELFF.

CDR3 bases: TGCGCCAGCACCCCGAATACAGGTTCGAGGAACACTGAAGCTTTCTTT. This sequence encodes CASTPNTGSRNTEAFF. J is TRBJ1-1 and V is TRBV5-1, with D perhaps matching TRBD1 (5 bases). The CDR3 covers 16 residues. Trimming cost V 6 bases and J 1 base, with 19 bases left between them. The germline V gene has CDR1 SGHRS and CDR2 YFSETQ.

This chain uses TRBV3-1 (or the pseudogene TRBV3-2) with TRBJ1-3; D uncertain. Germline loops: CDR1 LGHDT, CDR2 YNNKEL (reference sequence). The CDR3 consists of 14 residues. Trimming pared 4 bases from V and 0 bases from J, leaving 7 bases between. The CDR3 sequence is CASSLGNSGNTIYF. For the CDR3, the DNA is TGTGCCAGCAGCCTCGGGAACTCTGGAAACACCATATATTTT.

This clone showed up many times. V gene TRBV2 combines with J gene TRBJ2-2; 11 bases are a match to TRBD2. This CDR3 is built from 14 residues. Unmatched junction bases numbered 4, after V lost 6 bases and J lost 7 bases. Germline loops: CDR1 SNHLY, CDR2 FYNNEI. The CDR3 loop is CASRLAGAGGELFF. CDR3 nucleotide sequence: TGTGCCAGCAGACTAGCGGGAGCGGGCGGGGAGCTGTTTTTT.

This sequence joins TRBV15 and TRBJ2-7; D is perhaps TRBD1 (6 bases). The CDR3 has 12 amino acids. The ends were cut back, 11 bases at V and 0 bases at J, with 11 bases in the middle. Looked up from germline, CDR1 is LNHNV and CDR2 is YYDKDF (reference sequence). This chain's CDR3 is CASADSSYEQYF. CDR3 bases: TGTGCCTCGGCGGACAGCTCCTACGAGCAGTACTTC.

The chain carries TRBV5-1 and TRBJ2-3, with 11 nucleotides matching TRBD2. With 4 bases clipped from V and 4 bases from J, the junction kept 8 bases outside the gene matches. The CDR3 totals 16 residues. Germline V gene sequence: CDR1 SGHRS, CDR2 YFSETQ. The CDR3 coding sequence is TGCGCCAGCAGCCGGGCGACTAGCGGGGCCCCAGATACGCAGTATTTT. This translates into CASSRATSGAPDTQYF.